These T cell receptor beta chains were read from a single sample in a study of graft-versus-host responses after intestinal transplantation. No antigen is known for these receptors. Using immunoSEQ multiplex PCR, the repertoire was profiled, and TCRdb retains in-frame clones only, with some absent. The repertoire includes 70,000 to 100,000 clones, 70% to 90% of them detected once, and approximately 0.35% sits in the top ten. This specimen consisted of unstimulated CD4+ T cells sorted from spleen or lymph node cells, obtained before intestinal transplant. These receptors all stem from a human donor who received an intestinal transplant. Each CDR3 is given with its conserved first and last residue. The order of the fields is V gene, D gene, clone size, J gene, CDR3 DNA, CDR3 protein. The D gene is left open where the match is weak. For some rows the clone size is stated as once, few or many, or as a class when expanded; others skip it.

>TRBV6-5|-|-|TRBJ1-5
TGTGCCAGCAGACAGGGCTGGGATCAGCCCCAGCATTTT
CASRQGWDQPQHF
>TRBV7-8|-|-|TRBJ2-7
TGTGCCAGCAGCTTAGCCAGCAGGGGCGCCTACGAGCAGTACTTC
CASSLASRGAYEQYF
>TRBV7-2|-|-|TRBJ2-1
TGTGCCAGCAGCTTAGCGGAGGTATCATCCTACAATGAGCAGTTCTTC
CASSLAEVSSYNEQFF
>TRBV9|TRBD1|-|TRBJ2-1
TGTGCCAGCAGCGTAGCAGGGGGCTCCTACAATGAGCAGTTCTTC
CASSVAGGSYNEQFF
>TRBV18|TRBD2|-|TRBJ2-7
TGTGCCAGCTCGCCGCGGACAGGGGCCAGACTAGCGGGAGTCCACGAGCAGTACTTC
CASSPRTGARLAGVHEQYF
>TRBV9|-|once|TRBJ2-7
TGTGCCAGCAGCCCCCGGGTATGGTTGGGTGACGAGCAGTACTTC
CASSPRVWLGDEQYF
>TRBV20-1|-|-|TRBJ2-7
TGCAGTGCTGAGGGCACCTACGAGCAGTACTTC
CSAEGTYEQYF
>TRBV2|TRBD2|-|TRBJ2-5
TGTGCCAGCAATGGCGGGGGGGGTCAAGAGACCCAGTACTTC
CASNGGGGQETQYF
>TRBV18|-|once|TRBJ2-7
TGTGCCAGCTCAGGGGGGTACGAGCAGTACTTC
CASSGGYEQYF
>TRBV29-1|-|-|TRBJ2-3
TGCAGCGTGGTCAGGGGCACAGATACGCAGTATTTT
CSVVRGTDTQYF
>TRBV6-4|-|-|TRBJ2-2
TGTGCCAGCAGTCTAGAAGCGGGCAACACCGGGGAGCTGTTTTTT
CASSLEAGNTGELFF
>TRBV6-1|TRBD1|-|TRBJ2-5
TGTGCGGCAGGACAGGGCCCAGAGACCCAGTACTTC
CAAGQGPETQYF
>TRBV2|-|-|TRBJ1-4
TGTGCCAGCAGTGTATTTGAAAAACTGTTTTTT
CASSVFEKLFF
>TRBV29-1|-|-|TRBJ2-7
TGCAGCGTTGAAGGGGTGCAGGGTAGGAACGAGCAGTACTTC
CSVEGVQGRNEQYF
>TRBV7-3|TRBD1|-|TRBJ2-7
TGTGCCAGCAGCCTCCGACAGGGCCCCTCCTACGAGCAGTACTTC
CASSLRQGPSYEQYF
>TRBV6-1|TRBD1|-|TRBJ1-5
TGTGCCAGCAGCGCTACAGGGGGCTCCCAGCCCCAGCATTTT
CASSATGGSQPQHF